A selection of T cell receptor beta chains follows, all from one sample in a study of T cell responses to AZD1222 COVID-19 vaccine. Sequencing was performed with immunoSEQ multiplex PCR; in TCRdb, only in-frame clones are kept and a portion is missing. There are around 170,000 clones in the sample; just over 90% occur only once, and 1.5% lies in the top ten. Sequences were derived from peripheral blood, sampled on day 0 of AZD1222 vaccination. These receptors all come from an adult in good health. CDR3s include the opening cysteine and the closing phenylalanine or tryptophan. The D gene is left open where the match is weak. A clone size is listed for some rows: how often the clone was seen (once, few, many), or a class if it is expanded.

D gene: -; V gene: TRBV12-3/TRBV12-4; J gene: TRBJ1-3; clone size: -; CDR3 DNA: TGTGCCAGCAGTTTAAGCACCATATATTTT; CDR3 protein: CASSLSTIYF
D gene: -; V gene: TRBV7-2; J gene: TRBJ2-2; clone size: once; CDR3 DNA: TGTGCCAGCAGCTTAGTACGTGCCGGGGAGCTGTTTTTT; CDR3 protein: CASSLVRAGELFF
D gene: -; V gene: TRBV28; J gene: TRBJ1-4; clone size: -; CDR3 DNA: TGTGCCAGCAGTTTATTGGGGGCTACCGGTGAAAAACTGTTTTTT; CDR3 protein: CASSLLGATGEKLFF
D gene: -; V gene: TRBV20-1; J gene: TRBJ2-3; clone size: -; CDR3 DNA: TGCAGTGCGAGGTGGGGAGATACGCAGTATTTT; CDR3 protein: CSARWGDTQYF
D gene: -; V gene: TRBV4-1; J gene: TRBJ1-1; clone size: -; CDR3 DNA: TGCGCCAGCAGCCTCGCGGGGCTCACTGAAGCTTTCTTT; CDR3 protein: CASSLAGLTEAFF
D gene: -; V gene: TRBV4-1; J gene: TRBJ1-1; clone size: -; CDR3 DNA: TGCGCCAGCAGCTCCTCCCTTCAGGTAAACACTGAAGCTTTCTTT; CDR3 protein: CASSSSLQVNTEAFF
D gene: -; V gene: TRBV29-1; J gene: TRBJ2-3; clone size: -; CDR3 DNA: TGCAGCTCTTCAAAGGAGGCTAGCTGGGGCGGAGATACGCAGTATTTT; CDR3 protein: CSSSKEASWGGDTQYF
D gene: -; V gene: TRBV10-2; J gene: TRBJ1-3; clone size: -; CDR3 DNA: TGCGCCAGCAGTGCTAAGGGCTCTGGAAACACCATATATTTT; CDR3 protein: CASSAKGSGNTIYF
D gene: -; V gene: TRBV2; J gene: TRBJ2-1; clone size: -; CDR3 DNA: TGTGCCAGCAGCGGTGTTTTGAGCTCCTACAATGAGCAGTTCTTC; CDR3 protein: CASSGVLSSYNEQFF
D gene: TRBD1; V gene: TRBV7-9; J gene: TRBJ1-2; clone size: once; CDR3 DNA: TGTGCCAGCCGACAGGGAAGTAACTATGGCTACACCTTC; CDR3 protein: CASRQGSNYGYTF
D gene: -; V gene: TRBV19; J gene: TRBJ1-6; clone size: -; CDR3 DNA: TGTGCCAGTCGAAGGGACCCTAGTAATTCACCCCTCCACTTT; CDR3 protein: CASRRDPSNSPLHF
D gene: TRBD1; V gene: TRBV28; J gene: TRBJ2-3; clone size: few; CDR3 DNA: TGTGCCAGCAGTTTAAGATTGGGACAGGGCTGGTATTTT; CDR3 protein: CASSLRLGQGWYF
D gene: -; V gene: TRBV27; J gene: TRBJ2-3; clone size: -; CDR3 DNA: TGTGCCAGCAGTTTCATGGGGGCACAGGCGGATACGCAGTATTTT; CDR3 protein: CASSFMGAQADTQYF